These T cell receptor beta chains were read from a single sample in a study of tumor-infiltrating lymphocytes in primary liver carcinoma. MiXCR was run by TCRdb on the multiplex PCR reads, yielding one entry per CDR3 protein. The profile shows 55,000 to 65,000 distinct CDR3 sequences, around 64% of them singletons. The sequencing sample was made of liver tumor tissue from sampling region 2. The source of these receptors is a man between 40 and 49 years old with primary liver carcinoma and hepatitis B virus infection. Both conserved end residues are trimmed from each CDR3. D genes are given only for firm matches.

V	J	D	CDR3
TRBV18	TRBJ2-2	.	ARSPRQTAPGELF
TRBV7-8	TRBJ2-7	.	TSSLGVRDSASYEQY
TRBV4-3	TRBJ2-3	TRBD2	ASSQELARSTDTQY
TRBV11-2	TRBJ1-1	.	ASSLAQVTVAS
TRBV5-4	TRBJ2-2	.	ASSLRLRITSLNTGGLF
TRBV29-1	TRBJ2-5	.	SLDENQGTQY
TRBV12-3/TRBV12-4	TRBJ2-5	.	ASSLTLEATQETQY
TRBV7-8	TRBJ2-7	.	ASNFDSAYEQY
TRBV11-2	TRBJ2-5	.	ASSQTPDGWKEAQY
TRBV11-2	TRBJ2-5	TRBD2	ARGQTPGGGKGTQY
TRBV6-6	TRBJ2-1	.	ASSDGTLRYNEQF
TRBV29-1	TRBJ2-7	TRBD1	SVQEGGRSYEQY
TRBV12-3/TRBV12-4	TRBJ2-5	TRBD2	ASRRGTSGIQETRN
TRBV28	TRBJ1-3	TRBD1	ASSHGTAFSGNTIY
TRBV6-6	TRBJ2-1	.	ASSPWTDSYNEQF
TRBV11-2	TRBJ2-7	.	VSSLEMVPKPYEQY
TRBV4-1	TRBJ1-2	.	ARSQGERNYGYT